This T cell receptor (beta chain) was captured in a study of blood T cell repertoires in COVID-19. Study background: Italy, Spain and the United States were the sources of the convalescent and acute COVID-19 samples. T cells, B-cell-depleted T cells, or PBMCs supplied cDNA or gDNA.

This clone was found once. Under the authors' procedure: It was from reference gene primer amplification that nucleated cell counts were estimated. Libraries were prepared by immunoSEQ multiplex PCR; TCRdb keeps only in-frame clonotypes and omits some of them. The V and J calls and clone size come from that table; D and trimming were worked out from the DNA. The profile shows tens of thousands of clones, approximately 91% of them singletons. CDR3 length: 12 amino acids. V lost 0 bases and J lost 6, with 4 bases in between. Germline V gene data show CDR1 as SGHKS and CDR2 as YYEKEE (reference sequence).

The sample consisted of peripheral blood. This chain connects TRBV5-5 to TRBJ2-1; D not certain. This clonotype was obtained from a human donor in a cohort sampled during active COVID-19. The CDR3 loop is CASSLVANEQFF. In DNA, the CDR3 is TGTGCCAGCAGCTTGGTAGCCAATGAGCAGTTCTTC.